The 4 T cell receptor beta chains given below trace back to one sample, sequenced in a study of T cell repertoires in cytomegalovirus infection (dated by TCRdb to the late 2010s). The instrument was an Illumina HiSeq 1500. The public reads were reprocessed in TCRdb via fastp at Q25 and MiXCR, keeping in-frame beta chains. Each CDR3 protein appears once, grouped with its most common genes and DNA. For this sample the table gives 170,000 or so distinct CDR3 sequences, of which roughly a sixth were detected only once. The ten largest clones take up roughly 24% of the sample. Source material: CD8+ T cells from PBMCs. The receptors shown here come from a human donor in good health (CMV status not recorded). Some clones in this sample may be carry-over from other donors' samples.

This clonotype was detected a few times. V gene TRBV11-2 combines with J gene TRBJ1-1, with D maybe TRBD1 (5 bases). This CDR3 contains 14 residues. Trimming cost V 2 bases and J 1 base, with 8 bases left between them. Germline lookup yields CDR1 SGHAT and CDR2 FQNNGV. The CDR3 sequence is CASSLSGGNTEAFF. The DNA of the CDR3 is TGTGCCAGCAGCTTATCGGGGGGGAACACTGAAGCTTTCTTT.

This clonotype was observed a few times. The rearrangement links TRBV7-9 to TRBJ1-1; D gene uncertain. The CDR3 totals 16 residues. Trimming pared 1 base from V and 0 bases from J, leaving 12 bases between. Germline values: CDR1 SEHNR, CDR2 FQNEAQ (reference sequence). This chain's CDR3 is CASSLEATSLNTEAFF. The CDR3 DNA reads as TGTGCCAGCAGCTTAGAGGCCACCTCTTTGAACACTGAAGCTTTCTTT.

This clonotype has more than one count but fewer than ten. V gene TRBV7-9 combines with J gene TRBJ2-7; 9 nucleotides line up with TRBD2. V was clipped by 6 bases and J by 6 bases; unmatched bases: 9. Germline-derived CDR1 and CDR2 are SEHNR and FQNEAQ (reference sequence). The CDR3 loop spans 14 amino acids. The CDR3 sequence: CASSPGTSRGEQYF. Written as DNA, the CDR3 is TGTGCCAGCAGTCCCGGGACTAGCAGAGGCGAGCAGTACTTC.

The chain joins TRBV7-2 to TRBJ2-2, with D perhaps matching TRBD1 or TRBD2 (5 bases each). CDR1 and CDR2 (germline): SGHTA, FQGNSA. CDR3 size: 17 residues. The V end lost 0 bases, the J end lost 3 bases, and 14 bases lay between the germline ends. The CDR3 bases are TGTGCCAGCAGCTTAGCGGGGGTCTACCGAGACACCGGGGAGCTGTTTTTT. Encoded protein: CASSLAGVYRDTGELFF.